This TCR beta chain is drawn from a study of shared clonotypes between healthy human individuals (TCRdb year 2020). At the level of the whole study: The cohort included a few men and a couple of women between 18 and 49 years of age. To estimate repertoire size and how much clonotype sharing occurs between individuals, the study deeply sequenced the blood TCR repertoires of five healthy adults. Leukapheresis yielded between about 0.94 and 8.9 billion PBMCs per donor. For each donor, CD4 naive and CD4 memory were each given three plates, CD8 naive was given two plates, and CD8 memory was given one plate. To increase sequencing depth and limit assay-specific biases, different laboratories used diverse techniques to prepare libraries and sequence TCR repertoires. Broad study findings and their caveats: Even with the large sequencing depth, rarefaction of the sorted-subset datasets indicated that sequencing was incomplete. Naive subsets generally had larger estimated clonotype richness than memory subsets did. Higher generation probabilities were observed for clonotypes shared by all four sorted-subset donors than for non-shared clonotypes. The small number of donors limited the genetic and exposure-history diversity represented. Only blood was sampled, and tissue TCR repertoires likely differ from those in blood. Pairwise subsampling led to the expectation that sequencing depth would affect the degree of clonotype sharing among donors. About 5% of naive CD4, around 4% of naive CD8, approximately 2.2% of memory CD4, and 0.4% of memory CD8 clonotypes were shared across four donors.

Healthy HIV-negative adults with no recently reported acute infections or vaccinations were included as donors. Only Caucasian adults living in Nashville, Tennessee, USA were represented among the donors. CD4+ T cells were enriched by magnetic negative selection; naive cells were then positively selected on CD45RA, and the negative fraction formed the memory subset. Blood was obtained by leukapheresis, after which PBMCs were separated by Ficoll-Histopaque density gradient centrifugation and cryopreserved in liquid nitrogen vapor phase. Purity and quantity of every magnetically sorted T cell population were checked by analytical flow cytometry. Each sorted fraction had its genomic DNA isolated and then quantified by UV absorbance on a Nanodrop 2000c. Note on this clone: Its recognized antigen is unknown. No much larger clonotype is one base removed from it; base qualities were not supplied.

Using the deep immunoSEQ assay, multiplex PCR amplified TCR CDR3 regions from genomic DNA. Extracted genomic DNA from each cell subset was distributed evenly across all wells of several immunoSEQ 96-well plates, and each plate was treated as a replicate. Each replicate PCR for sorted subsets received around 200 ng genomic DNA, equal to tens of thousands of T cell genomes. The purified libraries were quantified using a Qubit 3.0 fluorometer, sized with a Bioanalyzer 2100, and then quantified again using the KAPA Library Quantification kit. Every immunoSEQ 96-well plate was sequenced on a dedicated single-read 150-cycle Illumina NextSeq 550 flow cell. The paper's processing steps were these. Because only junctional sequences without quality scores were contained in the immunoSEQ output, filtering matching that applied to full-length reads could not be performed. To assign V/J genes and CDR3, sequences were annotated against IMGT germline references using PyIR, a Python wrapper for IgBLAST v1.9. Any read was removed if the V/J assignment was weak (E-value above 1e-6), the CDR3 was missing, or the read contained stop codons, out-of-frame junctions, or ambiguous translated residues. V3J clonotypes were defined by identical inferred V gene, J gene, and CDR3 amino acid sequence. To compute the percentage overlap between repertoires, the number of shared unique clonotypes was divided by the size of the smaller repertoire. Richness of each repertoire was evaluated using RTK rarefaction, the Chao1 estimator, and Recon v2.1 estimates of unobserved clonotypes. OLGA was used to compute generation probabilities for all TCRbeta clonotypes that the gDNA method yielded from several donors. In TCRdb, the immuneACCESS table is reduced to in-frame sequences with V and J assigned. These tables do not hold every clone; where another copy was compared, an unresolved V gene accounts for under half, and the others remain unexplained. The D gene and trimming were derived from the DNA, and the V and J assignments and clone size from that table. Recorded for this sample are 2 million to 2.5 million clones; 92% of them occurred a single time. The top ten clonotypes cover about 0.36% of the sample.

The CDR3 has 15 amino acids, counting the end cysteine and phenylalanine. The DNA shown is the 45-base CDR3, in frame from base 1. As encoded in the germline V gene, CDR1 is SGHTS while CDR2 is YDEGEE. The trim is 6 bases for V and 4 bases for J, with a gap of 16 bases between the germline ends. This TCR came from a man between 18 and 29 years old in good health. Some clones in this sample may be carry-over from other donors' samples. The rearranged segments are TRBV5-8 and TRBJ1-4, with the D gene not confidently named. The sample consisted of naive CD4+ T cells from PBMCs. In the paper's terms, the cell subset or site label means: CD45RA+ positively selected. The nucleotides read TGTGCCAGCATTCCGTGGCAGACCGGTAATGAAAAACTGTTTTTT. Its product reads: CASIPWQTGNEKLFF.